Included here is one TCR beta chain sequence, with context. Its antigen remains unknown. Investigators sorted PBMCs to obtain both CD4+ and CD8+ T cells. The data stem from a study of CD8+ T cells in alopecia areata. Study-level background: Treatment of the treated patients consisted of oral tofacitinib, 5 to 10 mg twice daily.

CDR1 is SQVTM and CDR2 is ANQGSEA in the germline V gene. The CDR3 totals 12 residues. With 8 bases removed from V and 3 bases from J, the gap between germline ends came to 13 bases. Following extraction, RNA underwent reverse transcription to cDNA, which served as the sequencing template. Produced via immunoSEQ multiplex PCR; TCRdb's table is partial and in-frame only. The sample shows under 250,000 clones, approximately 52% of them seen only once. Study-wide results and caveats: It was lesional scalp, especially alopecia totalis/universalis, that showed higher clonality than normal scalp.

The chain combines TRBV29-1 with TRBJ2-5; D is perhaps TRBD1 or TRBD2 (5 bases each). Sample: CD4+ T cells sorted from blood, taken at week 0. This TCR was recovered from a human donor with alopecia areata. CDR3 sequence: CSLMRGEETQYF. The DNA for the CDR3 is TGCAGCCTAATGAGAGGGGAAGAGACCCAGTACTTC.